This TCR beta chain comes out of a study of CD8 T cells in Susac syndrome. RNA totalling about 0.5 to 1 ug underwent reverse transcription with random hexamers. TCRdb ran MiXCR on the immunoSEQ multiplex PCR reads and lists one entry per CDR3 protein. The sample has under 200,000 distinct CDR3 sequences, 85% to 95% seen once. V was clipped by 0 bases and J by 4 bases; unmatched bases: 22. The CDR3 has 22 amino acids. Source material: CD8+ T cells from PBMCs. The TCR comes from a human donor with multiple sclerosis. The chain carries TRBV23-1 and TRBJ2-7; TRBD2 matches at 12 bases. TRBV23-1 is an ORF, with its function uncertain. CDR3 sequence reads: CASSQSREGKRTSGALTYEQYF. As DNA, the CDR3 is TGCGCCAGCAGTCAATCTCGGGAGGGGAAACGGACTAGCGGGGCCTTGACATACGAGCAGTACTTC.